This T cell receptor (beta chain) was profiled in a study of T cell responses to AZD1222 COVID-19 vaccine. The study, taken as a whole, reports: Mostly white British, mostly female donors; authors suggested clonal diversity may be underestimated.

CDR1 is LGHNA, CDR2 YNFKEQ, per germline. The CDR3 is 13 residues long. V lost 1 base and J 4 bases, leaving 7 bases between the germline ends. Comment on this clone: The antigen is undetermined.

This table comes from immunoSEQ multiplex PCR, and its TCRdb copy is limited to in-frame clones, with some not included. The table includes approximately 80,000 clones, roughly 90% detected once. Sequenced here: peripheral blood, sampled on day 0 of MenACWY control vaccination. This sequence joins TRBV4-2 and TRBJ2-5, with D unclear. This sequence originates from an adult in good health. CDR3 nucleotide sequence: TGTGCCAGCAGCCAAGGGTTGGGAGAGACCCAGTACTTC. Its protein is CASSQGLGETQYF.